Sequencing of this T cell receptor beta chain was carried out in a study of cytomegalovirus exposure and HLA in healthy donors. Findings and caveats of the study: In a later analysis, TCR beta V- and J-gene trimming was associated with a missense DCLRE1C variant. The presence/absence work took it that sequencing depth was about the same across donors.

This clone came up a few times. What it binds is unknown. The PCR used 60 Vbeta and 13 Jbeta primers. Study processing details: About 11 million of the 80 million or so unique TCR beta chains counted in a later analysis were shared. Clones were sequenced by immunoSEQ multiplex PCR, and TCRdb holds only the in-frame ones, with some missing. The V and J calls and clone size were taken over from that table, and D and trimming were inferred from the DNA. The table includes 180,000 or so clones, about 80% detected once. Germline V gene sequence: CDR1 MNHNS, CDR2 SASEGT. The CDR3 covers 15 residues. V lost 1 base to trimming and J lost 6 bases, with 13 bases between them. Although they were nominally healthy when sampled, donors likely had unrecorded immune exposures.

This sequence originates from a man aged 40-50 years in good health and CMV-seropositive. The chain joins TRBV6-1 to TRBJ2-1; D gene uncertain. The sequencing sample was made of PBMCs. CDR3 sequence (DNA): TGTGCCAGCAGTGAAGTTGAAGCGAGTTCCAATGAGCAGTTCTTC. Encoded protein: CASSEVEASSNEQFF.